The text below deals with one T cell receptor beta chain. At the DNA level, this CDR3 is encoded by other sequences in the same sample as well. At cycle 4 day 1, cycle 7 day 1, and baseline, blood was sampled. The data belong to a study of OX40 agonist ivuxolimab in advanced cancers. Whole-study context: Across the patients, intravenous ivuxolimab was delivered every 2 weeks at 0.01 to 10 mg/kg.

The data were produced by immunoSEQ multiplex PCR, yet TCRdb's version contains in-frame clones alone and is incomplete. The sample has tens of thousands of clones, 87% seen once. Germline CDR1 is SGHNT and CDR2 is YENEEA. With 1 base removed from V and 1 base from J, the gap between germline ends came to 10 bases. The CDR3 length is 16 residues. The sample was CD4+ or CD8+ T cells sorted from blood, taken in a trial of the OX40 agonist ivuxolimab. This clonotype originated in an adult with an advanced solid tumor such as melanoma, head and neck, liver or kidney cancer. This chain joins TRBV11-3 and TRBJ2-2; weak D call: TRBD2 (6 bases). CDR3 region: CASSLGGLRNTGELFF. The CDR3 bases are TGTGCCAGCAGCTTAGGAGGACTAAGGAACACCGGGGAGCTGTTTTTT.